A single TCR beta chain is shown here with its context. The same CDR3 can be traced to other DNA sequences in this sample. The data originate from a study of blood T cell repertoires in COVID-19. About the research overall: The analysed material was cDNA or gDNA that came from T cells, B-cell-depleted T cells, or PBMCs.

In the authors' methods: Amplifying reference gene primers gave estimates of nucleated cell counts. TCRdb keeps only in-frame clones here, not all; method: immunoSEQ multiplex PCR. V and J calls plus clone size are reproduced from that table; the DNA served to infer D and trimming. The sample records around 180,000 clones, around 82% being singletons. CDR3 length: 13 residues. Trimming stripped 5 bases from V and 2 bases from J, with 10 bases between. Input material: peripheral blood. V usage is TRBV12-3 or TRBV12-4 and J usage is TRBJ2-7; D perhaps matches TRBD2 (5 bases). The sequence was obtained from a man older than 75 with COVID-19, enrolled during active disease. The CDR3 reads CASSPTGTYEQYF. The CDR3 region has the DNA TGTGCCAGCAGTCCGACGGGGACCTACGAGCAGTACTTC.